A single sample is the source of the 22 T cell receptor beta chains below, sequenced in a study of blood T cell repertoires in COVID-19. Using immunoSEQ multiplex PCR, the repertoire was profiled, and TCRdb retains in-frame clones only, with some absent. The sample includes more than 95,000 clones, about 89% of them seen just once. What was sequenced was peripheral blood. The receptors shown here come from a human donor in a cohort sampled during active COVID-19.

The CDR3 nucleotides read TGTGCCAGCAGCCTACAGGGACAGTTCACAGATACGCAGTATTTT. Amino acids: CASSLQGQFTDTQYF. The chain is built from TRBV21-1 and TRBJ2-3; the table's D call TRBD1 went unverified against the DNA. TRBV21-1 has pseudogene status. The CDR3 extends over 15 amino acids.

The chain employs TRBV15 and TRBJ2-7; the match to TRBD2 covers 7 bases. Per the germline V gene, CDR1 is LNHNV and CDR2 is YYDKDF (reference sequence). The CDR3 totals 15 residues. With V trimmed by 4 bases and J by 1 base, 7 bases remained unmatched. CDR3 nucleotides: TGTGCCACCAGCAAAGCGGGACTACTATCCTACGAGCAGTACTTC. It specifies CATSKAGLLSYEQYF.

The CDR3 bases are TGTGCCAGCAGTTTATCCCGAGATACGCAGTATTTT. The encoded protein is CASSLSRDTQYF. The chain is built from TRBV28 and TRBJ2-3; D is ambiguous. Trimming cost V 1 base and J 5 bases, with 4 bases left between them. The CDR3 spans 12 residues. Germline CDR1 reads MDHEN; CDR2 reads SYDVKM.

The rearrangement uses TRBV15 and TRBJ2-6; TRBD1 agrees at 7 bases. The CDR3 runs 16 residues. Losses at the gene ends were 8 bases for V and 0 bases for J; bases not matched to a gene: 7. CDR1 is LNHNV and CDR2 is YYDKDF in the germline V gene (reference sequence). CDR3 region: CATSRQGISGANVLTF. In nucleotides, the CDR3 is TGTGCCACCTCCCGACAGGGAATCTCTGGGGCCAACGTCCTGACTTTC.

The chain joins TRBV7-2 to TRBJ1-2, with D tentatively TRBD1 (5 bases). V was trimmed by 8 bases and J by 3 bases, leaving 10 bases between them. Germline assignment: CDR1 SGHTA and CDR2 FQGNSA. CDR3 size: 12 residues. The CDR3 loop is CASRRADYGYTF. The CDR3 DNA reads TGTGCCAGCCGCAGGGCAGACTATGGCTACACCTTC. The full variable domain, in which reference TRBV7-2 and TRBJ1-2 provide the parts outside the CDR3, is GAGVSQSPSNKVTEKGKDVELRCDPISGHTALYWYRQSLGQGLEFLIYFQGNSAPDKSGLPSDRFSAERTGGSVSTLTIQRTQQEDSAVYLCASRRADYGYTFGSGTRLTVV.

The V call is TRBV2, the J call TRBJ2-5; tentative D call: TRBD2 (5 bases). Germline assignment: CDR1 SNHLY and CDR2 FYNNEI. There are 15 residues in the CDR3. Deletions cut 6 bases from V and 5 bases from J, with 19 bases between. The CDR3 loop reads CASSELALGVETQYF. CDR3 coding DNA: TGTGCCAGCAGCGAGCTAGCTCTCGGGGTCGAGACCCAGTACTTC.

V usage is TRBV6-5 and J usage is TRBJ1-5; possibly TRBD1 for D (6 bases). The CDR3 is made up of 12 amino acids. The V end lost 6 bases, the J end lost 6 bases, and 9 bases lay between the germline ends. CDR1 is MNHEY, CDR2 SVGAGI, per germline. This chain's CDR3 is CASRIQGQPQHF. CDR3 in DNA: TGTGCCAGCAGAATACAGGGTCAGCCCCAGCATTTT.

The chain couples TRBV12-3 or TRBV12-4 to TRBJ2-3; D unresolved. V was cut by 6 bases and J by 3 bases, with 4 bases left in between. The CDR3 loop spans 11 amino acids. The CDR3: CASRYTDTQYF. In DNA form, the CDR3 reads TGTGCCAGCAGGTATACAGATACGCAGTATTTT.

The chain employs TRBV29-1 and TRBJ2-5; 7 positions match TRBD2. With V trimmed by 4 bases and J by 5 bases, 19 bases remained unmatched. The CDR3 is 17 amino acids. The germline CDR1 and CDR2 sequences are SQVTM and ANQGSEA. CDR3 sequence (DNA): TGCAGCGTTGGAAGAGAGCCTATAGCGGGTGCGGGGGAGACCCAGTACTTC. It yields the protein CSVGREPIAGAGETQYF. Drawing the rest from reference TRBV29-1 and TRBJ2-5, the complete variable domain is SAVISQKPSRDICQRGTSLTIQCQVDSQVTMMFWYRQQPGQSLTLIATANQGSEATYESGFVIDKFPISRPNLTFSTLTVSNMSPEDSSIYLCSVGREPIAGAGETQYFGPGTRLLVL.

The J gene is TRBJ1-6, the V gene TRBV6-1, with D unresolved. The CDR3 covers 15 residues. Trimming took off 0 bases at V and 8 bases at J, with 11 bases between the two ends. Per germline, CDR1 MNHNS and CDR2 SASEGT. The chain's CDR3 is CASSEARRVHSPLHF. The DNA of the CDR3 is TGTGCCAGCAGTGAAGCTAGGAGGGTCCATTCACCCCTCCACTTT.

The V call is TRBV4-3, the J call TRBJ2-6; D is unresolved. The length of the CDR3 is 16 residues. Between the trimmed V and J ends, which lost 0 bases and 0 bases, there was a span of 6 bases. Germline V gene sequence: CDR1 LGHNA, CDR2 YSLEER. CDR3 sequence reads: CASSQDLRSGANVLTF. CDR3 nucleotide sequence: TGCGCCAGCAGCCAAGATCTGCGCTCTGGGGCCAACGTCCTGACTTTC.

The chain uses TRBV3-1 (or the pseudogene TRBV3-2) and TRBJ2-5; tentative D call: TRBD2 (5 bases). V lost 1 base to trimming and J lost 5 bases, with 14 bases between them. CDR1 and CDR2 (germline): LGHDT, YNNKEL (reference sequence). CDR3 length: 15 residues. CDR3 protein: CASSQATSYLETQYF. For the CDR3, the DNA is TGTGCCAGCAGCCAAGCCACTAGTTACCTGGAGACCCAGTACTTC.

J is TRBJ2-1 and V is TRBV9; TRBD2 aligns across 9 bases. This CDR3 region has 16 residues. Germline assignment: CDR1 SGDLS and CDR2 YYNGEE. Germline trimming cut 2 bases from V and 5 bases from J; bases unmatched to any gene: 8. DNA for the CDR3: TGTGCCAGCAGCGTGGCACCGCGGGGGGGCCACAATGAGCAGTTCTTC. It specifies CASSVAPRGGHNEQFF.

The chain links TRBV6-2 or TRBV6-3 to TRBJ1-2; D is ambiguous. Between the trimmed V and J ends, which lost 4 bases and 8 bases, there was a span of 14 bases. The germline gives CDR1 MNHEY, CDR2 SVGEGT. The length of the CDR3 is 13 residues. CDR3 protein: CASSWQEFGGYTF. The CDR3 DNA is TGTGCCAGCAGTTGGCAGGAATTCGGAGGCTACACCTTC.

This chain links TRBV7-2 with TRBJ2-2; 8 bases match TRBD1. CDR3 length equals 18 residues. V dropped 3 bases and J dropped 0; count of bases not matched to a gene: 9. CDR1 SGHTA and CDR2 FQGNSA come from the germline V gene. CDR3 protein: CASSFRPTGDTNTGELFF. DNA of the CDR3: TGTGCCAGCAGCTTCCGACCGACAGGGGATACGAACACCGGGGAGCTGTTTTTT. Full variable domain (outside the CDR3, taken from reference TRBV7-2 and TRBJ2-2): GAGVSQSPSNKVTEKGKDVELRCDPISGHTALYWYRQSLGQGLEFLIYFQGNSAPDKSGLPSDRFSAERTGGSVSTLTIQRTQQEDSAVYLCASSFRPTGDTNTGELFFGEGSRLTVL.

This clone has a single count. The chain recombines TRBV9 with TRBJ2-3, with TRBD2 identical over 10 bases. This CDR3 contains 17 residues. Trimming removed 0 bases from V and 4 bases from J; junction bases left unmatched: 8. Germline V lookup: CDR1 SGDLS, CDR2 YYNGEE. In DNA form, the CDR3 reads TGTGCCAGCAGCGTAGGTCCAGCGGGGGGGCGGGCAGATACGCAGTATTTT. Translating gives CASSVGPAGGRADTQYF. The full variable domain, with the rest looked up from reference TRBV9 and TRBJ2-3, is DSGVTQTPKHLITATGQRVTLRCSPRSGDLSVYWYQQSLDQGLQFLIQYYNGEERAKGNILERFSAQQFPDLHSELNLSSLELGDSALYFCASSVGPAGGRADTQYFGPGTRLTVL.

A few counts support this clone. This sequence joins TRBV3-1 (or the pseudogene TRBV3-2) and TRBJ1-1, with D tentatively TRBD1 (5 bases). Germline-derived CDR1 and CDR2 are LGHDT and YNNKEL (reference sequence). This CDR3 spans 14 amino acids. V gave up 3 bases and J gave up 5 bases, with 13 bases separating them. The CDR3 here is CASSHLDRATEAFF. The CDR3 DNA follows: TGTGCCAGCAGCCACTTAGACAGAGCAACTGAAGCTTTCTTT.

The chain carries TRBV28 and TRBJ1-2; D might be TRBD1 (5 bases). CDR3 length equals 13 residues. Per germline, CDR1 MDHEN and CDR2 SYDVKM. Deletions cut 2 bases from V and 8 bases from J, with 12 bases between. The DNA of the CDR3 is TGTGCCAGCAGTTTAACTCAGGGAGGGGGCTACACCTTC. Amino acids: CASSLTQGGGYTF.

V and J are TRBV4-1 and TRBJ1-3; D gene uncertain. Germline lookup yields CDR1 MGHRA and CDR2 YSYEKL. The CDR3 contains 15 residues. Trimming took off 2 bases at V and 0 bases at J, with 8 bases between the two ends. The CDR3 DNA sequence: TGCGCCAGCAGCCAAACGGAGAGCTCTGGAAACACCATATATTTT. Its translation is CASSQTESSGNTIYF.

The genes are TRBV5-5 and TRBJ2-3; TRBD2 agrees at 8 bases. Germline CDR1 is SGHKS and CDR2 is YYEKEE (reference sequence). V shed 0 bases, J shed 0 bases, and the junction held 6 bases outside the gene matches. The length of the CDR3 is 17 residues. The chain's CDR3 is CASSLGGGSPSTDTQYF. DNA for the CDR3: TGTGCCAGCAGCTTGGGCGGGGGGAGTCCTAGCACAGATACGCAGTATTTT.

The CDR3 DNA sequence: TGTGCCAGCTCTCTGGGACAGGGCGCTGAAGCTTTCTTT. Residues: CASSLGQGAEAFF. The genes are TRBV18 and TRBJ1-1; 9 bases are shared with TRBD1. Germline CDR1 reads KGHSH; CDR2 reads LQKENI. V was clipped by 6 bases and J by 6 bases; unmatched bases: 5. This CDR3 is 13 amino acids long.

This clone has just a few counts. The chain joins TRBV6-5 to TRBJ1-2; a weak D match, TRBD1 (5 bases). CDR3 size: 14 residues. Germline V gene lookup returns CDR1 MNHEY and CDR2 SVGAGI. V gave up 4 bases and J gave up 3 bases, with 12 bases separating them. CDR3 in DNA: TGTGCCAGCAGTTGGGGGGAAAGAGACTATGGCTACACCTTC. Translation: CASSWGERDYGYTF.